A single sample is the source of the 25 T cell receptor beta chains below, sequenced in a study of OX40 agonist ivuxolimab in advanced cancers. The receptor library was made with the immunoSEQ multiplex PCR assay. The table comes from immuneACCESS by way of TCRdb, which keeps in-frame sequences with V and J called. Part of the clones is missing from these tables; in studies checked, under half for an unresolved V gene and the rest for unknown reasons. Counted in this sample were about 59,000 clones; about 80% of them appeared once. Approximately 2% of the sample rests with the top ten. The sequencing used CD4+ or CD8+ T cells sorted from blood, collected in a trial of the OX40 agonist ivuxolimab. All receptors come from an adult with an advanced solid tumor such as melanoma, head and neck, liver or kidney cancer.

This chain connects TRBV5-1 to TRBJ2-3; TRBD1 or TRBD2 may be the D gene (6 bases each). V shed 4 bases and J shed 4 bases, with 13 bases lying between them. The CDR3 contains 14 residues. Looked up from germline, CDR1 is SGHRS and CDR2 is YFSETQ. The CDR3 here is CASSDPGAADTQYF. DNA of the CDR3: TGCGCCAGCAGCGACCCGGGGGCCGCAGATACGCAGTATTTT.

This clone was counted between two and nine times. The chain links TRBV30 to TRBJ1-4; 8 bases match TRBD1. With 5 bases clipped from V and 5 bases from J, the junction kept 7 bases outside the gene matches. The CDR3 spans 14 residues. The germline V gene encodes CDR1 GTSNPN and CDR2 SVGIG (reference sequence). This CDR3 reads CAWGPGQVNEKLFF. For the CDR3, the DNA is TGTGCCTGGGGGCCGGGACAGGTCAATGAAAAACTGTTTTTT.

This clone qualifies as medium-sized (0.01 to 0.1%). This chain connects TRBV2 to TRBJ1-4, with 8 bases aligning to TRBD1. Germline V gives CDR1 SNHLY, CDR2 FYNNEI. The CDR3 runs to 14 residues. After removal of 7 bases from V and 7 bases from J, the junction contained 8 bases not matched to a gene. CDR3 in DNA: TGTGCCAGCAAAGACAGGGGAGGTGGTGAAAAACTGTTTTTT. Protein product: CASKDRGGGEKLFF.

This chain joins TRBV18 and TRBJ2-7, with 9 bases that match TRBD2. With 0 bases clipped from V and 3 bases from J, the junction kept 0 bases outside the gene matches. This CDR3 is 14 amino acids long. Germline-derived CDR1 and CDR2 are KGHSH and LQKENI. This CDR3 is CASSPPSGGYEQYF. The CDR3 DNA follows: TGTGCCAGCTCACCACCTAGCGGGGGCTACGAGCAGTACTTC.

This chain uses TRBV7-9 with TRBJ1-4; the match to TRBD1 covers 9 bases. The germline CDR1 and CDR2 sequences are SEHNR and FQNEAQ (reference sequence). The CDR3 runs to 14 residues. J gave up 8 bases and V 5 bases, and 6 bases lay outside the gene matches. This chain's CDR3 is CASSHRTGDEKLFF. As DNA, the CDR3 is TGTGCCAGCAGCCATCGGACAGGGGACGAAAAACTGTTTTTT.

This CDR3 is CAWTPESWGYNSPLHF. Here the CDR3 DNA reads TGTGCCTGGACCCCCGAATCTTGGGGGTATAATTCACCCCTCCACTTT. V and J are TRBV30 and TRBJ1-6; a weak D match, TRBD1 (5 bases). Germline CDR1 and CDR2: GTSNPN and SVGIG (reference sequence). CDR3 length: 16 amino acids. The germline V and J ends were trimmed by 4 bases and 4 bases, with 17 bases remaining between them. The full variable domain, in which reference TRBV30 and TRBJ1-6 provide the parts outside the CDR3, is SQTIHQWPATLVQPVGSPLSLECTVEGTSNPNLYWYRQAAGRGLQLLFYSVGIGQISSEVPQNLSASRPQDRQFILSSKKLLLSDSGFYLCAWTPESWGYNSPLHFGNGTRLTVT.

This chain connects TRBV5-1 to TRBJ2-3, with a tentative D call TRBD2 (6 bases). Germline V CDR1 and CDR2: SGHRS, YFSETQ. The CDR3 length is 16 residues. Trimming pared 4 bases from V and 1 base from J, leaving 16 bases between. The CDR3: CASSRGAPLGTDTQYF. The CDR3 nucleotides are TGCGCCAGCAGCCGCGGGGCTCCCCTGGGCACAGATACGCAGTATTTT.

This clone was seen only a few times. V and J are TRBV10-1 and TRBJ2-7; D is perhaps TRBD2 (6 bases). The V gene's germline CDR1 is WNHNN and CDR2 SYGVQD (reference sequence). V lost 6 bases and J 7 bases, leaving 19 bases between the germline ends. The CDR3 has 14 amino acids. CDR3 residues: CASSTGGSVREQYF. The CDR3 nucleotides read TGCGCCAGCAGCACCGGGGGATCCGTACGGGAGCAGTACTTC.

This clone appeared a single time. The gene calls are TRBV5-4 and TRBJ1-3; TRBD1 agrees at 7 bases. Trimming removed 0 bases from V and 0 bases from J; junction bases left unmatched: 3. The CDR3 length is 16 residues. In germline, CDR1 is SGHNT, CDR2 YYREEE (reference sequence). CDR3 in amino acids: CASSLGGQRSGNTIYF. Written as DNA, the CDR3 is TGTGCCAGCAGCTTGGGGGGACAGCGCTCTGGAAACACCATATATTTT. The full variable domain, completed using reference TRBV5-4 and TRBJ1-3, is ETGVTQSPTHLIKTRGQQVTLRCSSQSGHNTVSWYQQALGQGPQFIFQYYREEENGRGNFPPRFSGLQFPNYSSELNVNALELDDSALYLCASSLGGQRSGNTIYFGEGSWLTVV.

The chain recombines TRBV5-1 with TRBJ2-3; tentative D call: TRBD2 (6 bases). Deletions cut 3 bases from V and 13 bases from J, with 12 bases between. CDR1 and CDR2 from the germline V gene are SGHRS and YFSETQ. The CDR3 is made up of 11 amino acids. The CDR3 DNA reads as TGCGCCAGCAGCTCGGACTACGCGAAGTATTTT. Translating gives CASSSDYAKYF. Based on the CDR3 plus reference TRBV5-1 and TRBJ2-3, the full variable domain is KAGVTQTPRYLIKTRGQQVTLSCSPISGHRSVSWYQQTPGQGLQFLFEYFSETQRNKGNFPGRFSGRQFSNSRSEMNVSTLELGDSALYLCASSSDYAKYFGPGTRLTVL.

V and J are TRBV29-1 and TRBJ1-4; 9 bases are a match to TRBD1. This CDR3 is 14 amino acids long. J was trimmed by 5 bases and V by 6 bases; bases with no gene match: 7. Per germline, CDR1 SQVTM and CDR2 ANQGSEA. The DNA of the CDR3 is TGCAGCGTCGGGACAGGGCGGAAAAATGAAAAACTGTTTTTT. It yields the protein CSVGTGRKNEKLFF.

V is TRBV5-1 and J is TRBJ1-6; D not resolved. CDR3 length: 13 amino acids. The V gene's germline CDR1 is SGHRS and CDR2 YFSETQ. V shed 7 bases and J shed 8 bases, with 13 bases lying between them. CDR3 sequence: CASSKRVDSPLHF. DNA of the CDR3: TGCGCCAGCTCCAAAAGGGTGGATTCACCCCTCCACTTT.

This clone was recorded a few times. The CDR3 bases are TGCGCCAGCAGCTTGGCCGGGACTGACTATGGCTACACCTTC. As protein: CASSLAGTDYGYTF. This sequence joins TRBV5-1 and TRBJ1-2, with D possibly matching TRBD1 (5 bases). Trimming took off 0 bases at V and 3 bases at J, with 9 bases between the two ends. Germline V lookup: CDR1 SGHRS, CDR2 YFSETQ. The CDR3 is made up of 14 amino acids.

The V gene is TRBV28, the J gene TRBJ2-2; D is perhaps TRBD1 (6 bases). The germline V gene has CDR1 MDHEN and CDR2 SYDVKM. V dropped 10 bases and J dropped 5 bases, with 17 bases sitting between them. The CDR3 spans 14 residues. CDR3 region: CATAKGGRTGELFF. In DNA form, the CDR3 reads TGTGCCACCGCAAAAGGGGGACGGACCGGGGAGCTGTTTTTT. The full variable domain, its missing parts supplied by reference TRBV28 and TRBJ2-2, is DVKVTQSSRYLVKRTGEKVFLECVQDMDHENMFWYRQDPGLGLRLIYFSYDVKMKEKGDIPEGYSVSREKKERFSLILESASTNQTSMYLCATAKGGRTGELFFGEGSRLTVL.

The chain is built from TRBV19 and TRBJ2-7, with D possibly called TRBD1 or TRBD2 (5 bases each). Trimming left V 0 bases short and J 3 bases short, with 6 bases between. The germline V gene has CDR1 LNHDA and CDR2 SQIVND (reference sequence). The length of the CDR3 is 13 residues. Written as DNA, the CDR3 is TGTGCCAGTAGTATAGATGGGGGCTACGAGCAGTACTTC. Translating it yields CASSIDGGYEQYF.

The CDR3 region has the DNA TGCGCCAGCAGCTTCAGCTGGGACGAGCAGTACTTC. It encodes CASSFSWDEQYF. The rearrangement joins TRBV5-1 to TRBJ2-7; D call uncertain. Trimming cost V 2 bases and J 5 bases, with 8 bases left between them. The CDR3 contains 12 residues. Germline CDR1 is SGHRS and CDR2 is YFSETQ.

The chain has TRBV9 and TRBJ2-1; 10 nucleotides agree with TRBD2. V gave up 1 base and J gave up 6 bases; unmatched junction bases: 7. The CDR3 has 16 residues. From germline, CDR1 is SGDLS and CDR2 YYNGEE. The CDR3 here is CASSVFPSGSGNEQFF. The CDR3 DNA reads as TGTGCCAGCAGCGTATTCCCTAGCGGGAGTGGCAATGAGCAGTTCTTC.

This clone was recorded only once. The chain recombines TRBV5-4 with TRBJ2-7; TRBD2 agrees at 9 bases. Looked up from germline, CDR1 is SGHNT and CDR2 is YYREEE (reference sequence). The CDR3 has 15 residues. V lost 5 bases and J lost 1; bases outside the gene matches: 7. The CDR3, as DNA: TGTGCCAGCAGTCCAGGCGGGAGGGCATCCTACGAGCAGTACTTC. It specifies CASSPGGRASYEQYF.

The V call is TRBV18, the J call TRBJ2-7; possibly TRBD1 for D (5 bases). Trimming pared 2 bases from V and 3 bases from J, leaving 14 bases between. The CDR3 covers 15 residues. Germline CDR1 reads KGHSH; CDR2 reads LQKENI. CDR3 in amino acids: CASSPMAGLGYEQYF. The CDR3 nucleotides are TGTGCCAGCTCACCAATGGCAGGGTTAGGCTACGAGCAGTACTTC.

The rearrangement links TRBV4-1 to TRBJ2-3; 12 nucleotides line up with TRBD2. After removal of 1 base from V and 4 bases from J, the junction contained 3 bases not matched to a gene. The CDR3 is 16 amino acids. Germline CDR1 and CDR2: MGHRA and YSYEKL. CDR3 sequence reads: CASSQALAGGADTQYF. CDR3 DNA sequence: TGCGCCAGCAGCCAAGCCCTAGCGGGGGGGGCAGATACGCAGTATTTT.

The chain links TRBV30 to TRBJ2-7; D is unclear. Germline CDR1 reads GTSNPN; CDR2 reads SVGIG (reference sequence). Trimming stripped 0 bases from V and 2 bases from J, with 11 bases between. The CDR3 runs 14 residues. CDR3 nucleotide sequence: TGTGCCTGGAGTGTAGTATCGGAACCCTACGAGCAGTACTTC. Translation: CAWSVVSEPYEQYF.

The chain links TRBV2 to TRBJ2-2; 8 bases are shared with TRBD2. Trimming cost V 4 bases and J 4 bases; bases outside gene matches: 8. The germline V gene encodes CDR1 SNHLY and CDR2 FYNNEI. This CDR3 has 16 residues. DNA for the CDR3: TGTGCCAGCAGTGCGAGCGGGAGAATGGGCACCGGGGAGCTGTTTTTT. Translated: CASSASGRMGTGELFF.

This clone was seen once. V and J are TRBV27 and TRBJ2-1; D might be TRBD2 (6 bases). V shed 5 bases and J shed 5 bases, with 16 bases lying between them. The CDR3 loop spans 15 amino acids. Per the germline V gene, CDR1 is MNHEY and CDR2 is SMNVEV (reference sequence). The DNA for the CDR3 is TGTGCCAGCAGTCCGGCGGGACTGATAAACAATGAGCAGTTCTTC. Translating gives CASSPAGLINNEQFF.

The chain combines TRBV10-3 with TRBJ2-3; a possible D gene is TRBD2 (5 bases). Between the trimmed V and J ends, which lost 6 bases and 3 bases, there was a span of 13 bases. Germline CDR1 and CDR2: ENHRY and SYGVKD. The CDR3 consists of 14 residues. The CDR3 protein is CAIRRELDTDTQYF. The CDR3 region has the DNA TGTGCCATCAGGAGGGAACTAGATACAGATACGCAGTATTTT.

This clone appeared a few times. The chain recombines TRBV11-2 with TRBJ2-1, with 8 nucleotides matching TRBD2. Germline V lookup: CDR1 SGHAT, CDR2 FQNNGV. J gave up 8 bases and V 0 bases, and 6 bases lay outside the gene matches. The CDR3 runs to 15 residues. The CDR3 DNA follows: TGTGCCAGCAGCTTAGATCGGCTAGCGGGTGATGAGCAGTTCTTC. Protein: CASSLDRLAGDEQFF.